Following are 25 T cell receptor beta chains from one sample sequenced in a study of blood T cells in healthy people across ages. A second PCR of roughly 7 to 11 cycles used a sample-barcoded 5' primer and a J-beta primer mix. MiXCR, run by TCRdb on the 5' RACE reads, gives a single entry per CDR3 protein. This sample has roughly 1,500,000 distinct CDR3 sequences, with around 35% found just once. Sample: blood. The source of these receptors is a woman aged 30 to 39 in good health.

This clonotype was found a few times. This chain connects TRBV3-1 to TRBJ1-4; no definite D call. V was cut by 0 bases and J by 10 bases, with 6 bases left in between. This CDR3 spans 12 amino acids. Per germline, CDR1 LGHDT and CDR2 YNNKEL (reference sequence). The CDR3 DNA follows: TGTGCCAGCAGCCAAGATAGGCGAAAACTGTTTTTT. Translated: CASSQDRRKLFF.

Concerning this clonotype itself: At one boundary the junction diverges from the germline segment, which might be a read error. The chain has TRBV29-1 and TRBJ1-2; no firm D call. Germline CDR1 reads SQVTM; CDR2 reads ANQGSEA. The CDR3 spans 12 residues. DNA of the CDR3: TGCAGCGGTTGGAATACCAACTGTGGCTACACCTTC. This codes for CSGWNTNCGYTF.

In its sample, this clonotype was seen a few times. The CDR3 coding sequence is TGTGCCAGCAGCTACTGGGGGAGGGAGACCCAGTACTTC. Translated: CASSYWGRETQYF. The rearrangement uses TRBV7-8 and TRBJ2-5; D is possibly TRBD2 (6 bases). Trimming removed 4 bases from V and 5 bases from J, with 11 bases in between. The germline V gene has CDR1 SGHVS and CDR2 FQNEAQ. The CDR3 extends over 13 amino acids.

The chain couples TRBV2 to TRBJ1-6; D is unresolved. The V end lost 4 bases, the J end lost 7 bases, and 11 bases lay between the germline ends. This CDR3 region has 14 residues. In germline, CDR1 is SNHLY, CDR2 FYNNEI. The CDR3 DNA reads TGTGCCAGCAGTGCAAACGGGAGGAATTCACCCCTCCACTTT. This sequence encodes CASSANGRNSPLHF.

The chain joins TRBV9 to TRBJ1-5; D is unclear. CDR3 length: 13 residues. In germline, CDR1 is SGDLS, CDR2 YYNGEE. The ends were cut back, 8 bases at V and 6 bases at J, with 15 bases in the middle. The chain's CDR3 is CASKELRGQPQHF. CDR3 nucleotide sequence: TGTGCCAGTAAAGAGTTACGGGGTCAGCCCCAGCATTTT.

This chain connects TRBV10-3 to TRBJ2-1; 7 nucleotides match TRBD1. Germline trimming cut 6 bases from V and 6 bases from J; bases unmatched to any gene: 11. Germline loops: CDR1 ENHRY, CDR2 SYGVKD. The CDR3 has 15 residues. The DNA for the CDR3 is TGTGCCATCAGGCCCACAGGGGCAGATTTCAATGAGCAGTTCTTC. It codes for CAIRPTGADFNEQFF.

The rearrangement joins TRBV4-1 to TRBJ2-1; D is perhaps TRBD1 (6 bases). The germline V gene encodes CDR1 MGHRA and CDR2 YSYEKL. Trimming cost V 0 bases and J 4 bases, with 13 bases left between them. The CDR3 covers 16 residues. CDR3 protein: CASSQDLVGAYNEQFF. The DNA of the CDR3 is TGCGCCAGCAGCCAAGATTTGGTGGGGGCATACAATGAGCAGTTCTTC.

This clonotype turned up a few times. The chain employs TRBV4-1 and TRBJ2-1, with 8 positions matching TRBD2. The end of the DNA aligns better with TRBJ2-7, so the J call may be wrong. Germline lookup yields CDR1 MGHRA and CDR2 YSYEKL. The CDR3 loop spans 16 amino acids. CDR3 bases: TGCGCCAGCAGCCATTCCAGGACTAGCTCCTACAATGAGCAGTACTTC. This sequence encodes CASSHSRTSSYNEQYF.

In this sample, this clonotype turned up a few times. The chain employs TRBV7-2 and TRBJ2-5; D not certain. CDR1 is SGHTA and CDR2 is FQGNSA in the germline V gene. Deletions cut 1 base from V and 5 bases from J, with 8 bases between. The CDR3 spans 13 residues. The CDR3 DNA reads as TGTGCCAGCAGCTTAGTCCCCCATGAGACCCAGTACTTC. Translated, it gives CASSLVPHETQYF.

The V gene is TRBV27, the J gene TRBJ2-7; weak D call: TRBD1 (5 bases). The CDR3 extends over 15 amino acids. Germline CDR1 reads MNHEY; CDR2 reads SMNVEV (reference sequence). V was shortened by 2 bases and J by 5 bases, with 16 bases between the two germline ends. In DNA form, the CDR3 reads TGTGCCAGCAGTTTAATCACGGCTGCAGGGAACGAGCAGTACTTC. It encodes CASSLITAAGNEQYF.

The chain couples TRBV20-1 to TRBJ2-2, with unresolved D. This CDR3 has 12 amino acids. V lost 0 bases, J lost 6 bases, and 5 bases lay in between. CDR1 DFQATT and CDR2 SNEGSKA come from the germline V gene (reference sequence). The CDR3 spells CSARDQAGELFF. CDR3 DNA: TGCAGTGCTAGAGATCAGGCCGGGGAGCTGTTTTTT.

The chain has TRBV9 and TRBJ2-1; D gene ambiguous. The CDR3 loop spans 16 amino acids. Between the trimmed V and J ends, which lost 4 bases and 1 base, there was a span of 15 bases. Germline loops: CDR1 SGDLS, CDR2 YYNGEE. CDR3 nucleotides: TGTGCCAGCAGCTCCCCCCCTGCGGCGTCCTACAATGAGCAGTTCTTC. Encoded protein: CASSSPPAASYNEQFF.

J is TRBJ1-2 and V is TRBV28; 7 nucleotides match TRBD1. The trim removed 6 bases at V and 5 bases at J, leaving 9 bases unmatched. The CDR3 is 14 amino acids. Germline CDR1 MDHEN, CDR2 SYDVKM. CDR3 DNA: TGTGCCAGCAGCGTACCGGGACAGCCTTATGGCTACACCTTC. As protein: CASSVPGQPYGYTF.

The chain employs TRBV4-1 and TRBJ2-1; 7 nucleotides align to TRBD1. V shed 3 bases, J shed 11 bases, and the junction held 4 bases outside the gene matches. CDR1 MGHRA and CDR2 YSYEKL come from the germline V gene. This CDR3 contains 12 residues. The CDR3 DNA reads TGCGCCAGCAGCCACTACAGGGGTAAGCAGTTCTTC. It yields the protein CASSHYRGKQFF.

This clonotype was seen a few times. The junction shows a germline mismatch at one end, possibly a read error. This chain connects TRBV20-1 to TRBJ2-7; the D is unclear. Germline assignment: CDR1 DFQATT and CDR2 SNEGSKA (reference sequence). The CDR3 consists of 14 residues. CDR3 sequence (DNA): TGCAGTGCTAGAGACTCCGAGAGCTCCTGCGAGCAGTACTTC. It is translated as CSARDSESSCEQYF.

In the case of this clonotype: This may come from a read error, since a much larger clone is one base off. This chain uses TRBV29-1 with TRBJ2-1; 9 nucleotides line up with TRBD1. V shed 6 bases, J shed 7 bases, and the junction held 10 bases outside the gene matches. CDR1 and CDR2 from the germline V gene are SQVTM and ANQGSEA. CDR3 length: 14 residues. CDR3 loop: CSVEPGQGHNEQFF. CDR3 DNA sequence: TGCAGCGTCGAACCGGGACAGGGACATAATGAGCAGTTCTTC.

In its sample, this clonotype was seen a few times. This sequence joins TRBV29-1 and TRBJ1-4; D unclear. Trimming removed 7 bases at V and 3 bases at J, with 9 bases between. The germline V gene has CDR1 SQVTM and CDR2 ANQGSEA. The CDR3 runs 12 residues. The CDR3 DNA sequence: TGCAGCGGGGCATGGGCTAATGAAAAACTGTTTTTT. It yields the protein CSGAWANEKLFF.

This clonotype showed up just a few times. The chain carries TRBV6-6 and TRBJ1-2; D is perhaps TRBD1 (6 bases). CDR1 is MNHNY and CDR2 is SVGAGI in the germline V gene (reference sequence). Deletions cut 5 bases from V and 7 bases from J, with 17 bases between. CDR3 length: 14 amino acids. CDR3 sequence: CASSHRDHSPGYTF. Written as DNA, the CDR3 is TGTGCCAGCAGTCACAGGGACCACTCCCCTGGCTACACCTTC.

This sequence joins TRBV20-1 and TRBJ1-1, with D maybe TRBD1 (5 bases). There are 18 residues in the CDR3. CDR1 DFQATT and CDR2 SNEGSKA come from the germline V gene (reference sequence). V was cut by 5 bases and J by 6 bases, with 31 bases left in between. In nucleotides, the CDR3 is TGCAGTGCTCCCGACGATCTTCAGGGTTCGATCGTGTTCGCTGAAGCTTTCTTT. This gives the protein CSAPDDLQGSIVFAEAFF.

The gene calls are TRBV18 and TRBJ1-4, with TRBD1 matching over 8 bases. The CDR3 is 16 amino acids. The trim removed 0 bases at V and 7 bases at J, leaving 7 bases unmatched. Germline CDR1 KGHSH, CDR2 LQKENI. CDR3 region: CASSPPDSTGGEKLFF. As DNA, the CDR3 is TGTGCCAGCTCACCACCGGACTCAACAGGGGGTGAAAAACTGTTTTTT.

The genes are TRBV6-5 and TRBJ2-1; D unclear. The CDR3 consists of 16 residues. CDR1 is MNHEY, CDR2 SVGAGI, per germline. V was cut by 0 bases and J by 0 bases, with 9 bases left in between. The CDR3 DNA is TGTGCCAGCAGTTACTCTTCACAGATCTCCTACAATGAGCAGTTCTTC. Its translation: CASSYSSQISYNEQFF.

This clonotype has a handful of counts. This chain uses TRBV10-3 with TRBJ2-3; tentatively, D is TRBD1 or TRBD2 (5 bases each). CDR3 length: 13 amino acids. V dropped 6 bases and J dropped 6 bases, with 13 bases sitting between them. The germline V gene encodes CDR1 ENHRY and CDR2 SYGVKD. The chain's CDR3 is CAIRQDSADTQYF. The CDR3 nucleotides read TGTGCCATCAGACAGGACTCTGCGGATACGCAGTATTTT.

This clonotype occurred a few times. The chain is built from TRBV12-3 or TRBV12-4 and TRBJ2-4, with a tentative D call TRBD2 (7 bases). Trimming left V 7 bases short and J 0 bases short, with 13 bases between. The CDR3 contains 15 residues. CDR3 amino acids: CASTEGGVAKNIQYF. CDR3 DNA sequence: TGTGCCAGCACCGAAGGGGGGGTAGCCAAAAACATTCAGTACTTC.

There are many counts of this clonotype. The rearrangement links TRBV20-1 to TRBJ2-1; a weak D match, TRBD1 (5 bases). Trimming stripped 0 bases from V and 5 bases from J, with 14 bases between. The length of the CDR3 is 15 residues. Germline V gives CDR1 DFQATT, CDR2 SNEGSKA (reference sequence). The CDR3 protein is CSARDLRGQNNEQFF. CDR3 nucleotide sequence: TGCAGTGCTAGAGATCTTAGGGGCCAGAACAATGAGCAGTTCTTC.

This clonotype came up many times. The V gene is TRBV4-1, the J gene TRBJ2-7; possibly TRBD2 for D (6 bases). Trimming stripped 3 bases from V and 3 bases from J, with 12 bases between. This CDR3 contains 14 residues. From germline, CDR1 is MGHRA and CDR2 YSYEKL. The CDR3 DNA reads as TGCGCCAGCAGCCATCGGCAGGAGGGCTACGAGCAGTACTTC. It translates to CASSHRQEGYEQYF.